This is a list of T cell receptor beta chains from one sample in a study of blood T cell repertoires in COVID-19. Only in-frame clones appear in the TCRdb table, and some are missing; sequencing was by immunoSEQ multiplex PCR. The repertoire consists of roughly 170,000 clones, with 60% to 80% occurring once and the leading ten covering 17%. The sample comprised PBMCs or T cells enriched from blood (not recorded which). These receptors were collected from a woman in her forties or fifties who had recovered from COVID-19. CDR3s include the opening cysteine and the closing phenylalanine or tryptophan. The D gene is left open where the match is weak. The size of a clone is reported for some rows only, either as once, few or many, or as a class for expanded clones.

v_call,d_call,j_call,clone_size,cdr3_nt,cdr3_aa
TRBV4-1,NA,TRBJ1-1,NA,TGCGCCAGCAGCCAATCGACACTTAGGTTCACTGAAGCTTTCTTT,CASSQSTLRFTEAFF
TRBV4-1,TRBD1,TRBJ2-3,NA,TGCGCCAGCAGCCCGGGACAGGGAAGTATGCTAGCGGCCGGGGATACGCAGTATTTT,CASSPGQGSMLAAGDTQYF
TRBV7-9,NA,TRBJ2-7,NA,TGTGCCAGCAGCTTAGAGGAGGGCTACGAGCAGTACTTC,CASSLEEGYEQYF
TRBV4-1,TRBD2,TRBJ2-1,few,TGCGCCAGCAGCCGCGGTGGACTAGCGGGAAGGTTCAATGAGCAGTTCTTC,CASSRGGLAGRFNEQFF
TRBV5-1,NA,TRBJ2-5,NA,TGCGCCAGCAGCACAGGACATATTGGAGAGACCCAGTACTTC,CASSTGHIGETQYF
TRBV7-5,NA,TRBJ2-1,once,TGTGTCAGAAGCTGTGGAATAAGCGGGAGACCGACCAATGAGCAGTTCTTC,CVRSCGISGRPTNEQFF
TRBV30,TRBD1,TRBJ1-2,NA,TGTGCCTGGGAGACAGGGACCTATGGCTACACCTTC,CAWETGTYGYTF
TRBV7-2,NA,TRBJ2-7,NA,TGTGCCAGCAGCTCCCGGGGAGGTTACGAGTGGCAGTACTTC,CASSSRGGYEWQYF
TRBV4-2,NA,TRBJ2-1,few,TGTGCCAGCAGCCAAGGGTGGGTTAGCGGAAACTCCTACAATGAGCAGTTCTTC,CASSQGWVSGNSYNEQFF
TRBV5-1,TRBD1,TRBJ2-1,NA,TGCGCCAGCAGTCAGACGCCGCCGGGACAGGGGGTGAGGAATGAGCAGTTCTTC,CASSQTPPGQGVRNEQFF
TRBV5-1,NA,TRBJ2-7,few,TGCGCCAGCAGCTCACAGTTCAACAGTGTCTACGAGCAGTACTTC,CASSSQFNSVYEQYF
TRBV21-1,NA,TRBJ1-4,NA,TGTGCCAGCAGCAAAGAAGGGGGCGTAGATGAAAAACTGTTTTTT,CASSKEGGVDEKLFF
TRBV6-5,TRBD1,TRBJ1-6,NA,TGTGCCAGCAGACCCCGACAGGGTCAGAATTCACCCCTCCACTTT,CASRPRQGQNSPLHF
TRBV30,TRBD1,TRBJ1-2,NA,TGTGCCTGGACCCCCGGACAGGGTGGTGGCTACACCTTC,CAWTPGQGGGYTF
TRBV27,NA,TRBJ2-1,NA,TGTGCCAGCAGTCCCTTCCGCGGAGTTACGGTTGAGCAGTTCTTC,CASSPFRGVTVEQFF
TRBV5-1,TRBD2,TRBJ2-7,NA,TGCGCCAGCAGCTTGATGGGACTAGCGGGAGGGGGTCAAGAGCAGTACTTC,CASSLMGLAGGGQEQYF
TRBV7-9,NA,TRBJ1-3,NA,TGTGCCAGCAGTCGAAGCGGGGGGAGGCGAAACACCATATATTTT,CASSRSGGRRNTIYF